Listed below are T cell receptor beta chains from one sample, sequenced in a study of molecular identifiers for immune sequencing clone quantification. TCRdb passed the PCR reads through MiXCR, listing each CDR3 protein once. In the table there are 45,000 to 65,000 distinct CDR3 sequences, almost 25% of which are singletons. The source material was naive CD8+ T cells from blood, with Jurkat cell RNA spiked in. These receptors came from a human donor in good health. Some libraries in this study had Jurkat cell RNA spiked in. Each CDR3 is given with its conserved first and last residue. The D gene is left open where the match is weak. Some rows mark clone size as missing; the rest say once, few, many or name a class of expanded clone.

v_gene	abundance	j_gene	d_gene	CDR3aa	CDR3nt
TRBV29-1	few	TRBJ2-1	-	CSVVPGTSYNEQFF	TGCAGCGTTGTTCCGGGAACCTCCTACAATGAGCAGTTCTTC
TRBV24-1	-	TRBJ2-5	-	CATSDGWTNQETQYF	TGTGCCACCAGTGACGGATGGACAAACCAAGAGACCCAGTACTTC
TRBV4-2	many	TRBJ2-7	-	CASSQDYGVSSYEQYF	TGTGCCAGCAGCCAAGACTATGGCGTTAGCTCCTACGAGCAGTACTTC
TRBV5-1	-	TRBJ2-1	TRBD1	CASSPETDRGPYNAPFF	TGCGCCAGCAGCCCCGAGACAGACAGGGGTCCCTACAATGCGCCGTTCTTC
TRBV12-3/TRBV12-4	many	TRBJ1-5	-	CASSTEGESNQPQHF	TGTGCCAGCAGTACCGAGGGAGAGAGCAATCAGCCCCAGCATTTT
TRBV10-3	-	TRBJ2-3	-	CAISLAGSTDTQYF	TGTGCCATCAGCCTGGCAGGTAGTACAGATACGCAGTATTTT
TRBV5-1	few	TRBJ1-1	-	CASSVTDMNTEAFF	TGCGCCAGCAGCGTGACAGACATGAACACTGAAGCTTTCTTT
TRBV29-1	-	TRBJ2-1	-	CSASGGTGGTSVYEDEQFF	TGCAGCGCATCAGGGGGAACTGGCGGGACGTCCGTTTATGAGGATGAGCAGTTCTTC
TRBV19	many	TRBJ2-1	-	CASSTPGTQFF	TGTGCCAGTAGTACTCCCGGGACCCAGTTCTTC
TRBV19	many	TRBJ2-5	TRBD2	CASSIEAGGHETQYF	TGTGCCAGTAGTATCGAAGCGGGGGGGCACGAGACCCAGTACTTC
TRBV7-9	-	TRBJ2-3	TRBD2	CASSLSSGSTDTQYF	TGTGCCAGCAGCTTATCTAGCGGGAGCACAGATACGCAGTATTTT
TRBV7-3	many	TRBJ1-5	-	CASSLNRAKPQHF	TGTGCCAGCAGCCTCAACAGGGCAAAGCCCCAGCATTTT
TRBV29-1	many	TRBJ2-2	-	CSVNMGTGELFF	TGCAGCGTTAATATGGGAACCGGGGAGCTGTTTTTT
TRBV19	few	TRBJ2-7	TRBD2	CASSILAGPYEQYF	TGTGCCAGTAGTATCCTAGCGGGGCCCTACGAGCAGTACTTC
TRBV12-3/TRBV12-4	-	TRBJ2-5	TRBD2	CASSPVAGGPSETQYF	TGTGCCAGCAGCCCCGTAGCGGGGGGGCCATCAGAGACCCAGTACTTC
TRBV6-2/TRBV6-3	-	TRBJ2-3	TRBD2	CASSYYRLAGTLTDTQFF	TGTGCCAGCAGTTACTATCGGCTAGCGGGAACACTCACAGATACGCAGTTTTTT
TRBV7-6	many	TRBJ2-3	TRBD2	CASSLDVAGASTDTQYF	TGTGCCAGCAGCTTAGATGTAGCGGGGGCCTCCACAGATACGCAGTATTTT
TRBV20-1	few	TRBJ2-7	-	CSAFTGTTSSYGQYF	TGCAGTGCTTTTACCGGGACAACGAGCTCCTACGGGCAGTACTTC
TRBV10-3	many	TRBJ2-3	TRBD1	CAISESTGADTQYF	TGTGCCATCAGTGAGTCGACAGGGGCAGATACGCAGTATTTT
TRBV18	few	TRBJ2-7	TRBD1	CASSPGPGTAYEQYF	TGTGCCAGCTCACCGGGGCCCGGGACAGCGTACGAGCAGTACTTC
TRBV9	many	TRBJ1-4	-	CASSAGLSEKLFF	TGTGCCAGCAGCGCCGGGCTCAGTGAAAAACTGTTTTTT
TRBV7-9	medium-sized	TRBJ2-6	-	CASSSNSGANVLTF	TGTGCCAGCAGCTCAAACTCTGGGGCCAACGTCCTGACTTTC
TRBV5-1	many	TRBJ2-3	TRBD2	CASSLALAGVADTQYF	TGCGCCAGCAGCTTGGCGCTAGCGGGAGTAGCAGATACGCAGTATTTT
TRBV7-9	few	TRBJ2-5	TRBD1	CASSSYRQGGETQYF	TGTGCCAGCAGCTCCTACCGACAGGGTGGAGAGACCCAGTACTTC
TRBV7-8	-	TRBJ2-3	TRBD2	CASSPKTSGREDTQYF	TGTGCCAGCAGCCCCAAGACTAGCGGGAGGGAGGATACGCAGTATTTT
TRBV30	few	TRBJ2-2	-	CAWSVVPVAGELFF	TGTGCCTGGAGTGTAGTCCCGGTGGCCGGGGAGCTGTTTTTT
TRBV20-1	many	TRBJ2-3	TRBD2	CSATPPGTSGTGRSTDTQYF	TGCAGTGCTACCCCGCCGGGGACTAGCGGGACGGGAAGGAGCACAGATACGCAGTATTTT
TRBV10-3	-	TRBJ2-7	TRBD1	CAISRDSYEQYF	TGTGCCATCAGTCGGGACAGCTACGAGCAGTACTTC
TRBV4-3	-	TRBJ2-7	TRBD1	CASSQDRGPGGVEQYF	TGCGCCAGCAGCCAAGATAGGGGGCCAGGTGGGGTCGAGCAGTACTTC
TRBV4-2	many	TRBJ2-3	-	CASSPPLGPGYF	TGTGCCAGCAGCCCCCCATTAGGCCCGGGGTATTTT
TRBV12-3/TRBV12-4	-	TRBJ2-5	-	CASSTWTEEETQYF	TGTGCCAGCAGTACTTGGACCGAGGAAGAGACCCAGTACTTC
TRBV11-2	-	TRBJ2-7	-	CASSPGQSYGQYF	TGTGCCAGCAGCCCCGGACAATCTTACGGGCAGTACTTC
TRBV19	-	TRBJ2-7	TRBD1	CATSIGTGAYERYF	TGTGCCACTAGTATAGGGACAGGGGCCTATGAGCGGTACTTC
TRBV4-2	-	TRBJ1-5	-	CASSQEHRGPPQPPHF	TGTGCCAGCAGCCAAGAGCACCGGGGCCCCCCTCAGCCCCCGCATTTT
TRBV29-1	-	TRBJ2-7	-	CSAEQGSYEQYF	TGCAGCGCCGAACAAGGTTCCTACGAGCAGTACTTC
TRBV27	few	TRBJ2-7	TRBD1	CASSSTGVGRDRAGEQYF	TGTGCCAGCAGTTCCACGGGGGTGGGCAGGGACAGGGCTGGCGAGCAGTACTTC
TRBV29-1	few	TRBJ1-2	TRBD1	CSAPTGGVLGYTF	TGCAGCGCCCCGACAGGGGGCGTCCTTGGCTACACCTTC
TRBV4-3	many	TRBJ2-1	-	CASSQDRLYNEQFF	TGCGCCAGCAGCCAAGATCGGCTGTACAATGAGCAGTTCTTC
TRBV20-1	many	TRBJ1-4	-	CSVPAATNEKLFF	TGCAGTGTGCCCGCGGCAACTAATGAAAAACTGTTTTTT
TRBV19	few	TRBJ2-1	-	CASSIGGYNEQFF	TGTGCCAGTAGTATAGGGGGGTACAATGAGCAGTTCTTC
TRBV2	many	TRBJ2-1	-	CASSEEYNEQFF	TGTGCCAGCAGTGAAGAGTACAATGAGCAGTTCTTC
TRBV5-1	many	TRBJ2-2	-	CASSFFQENTGELFF	TGCGCCAGCAGCTTTTTTCAGGAGAACACCGGGGAGCTGTTTTTT
TRBV27	few	TRBJ2-7	TRBD2	CASSLSGLAALAYEQYF	TGTGCCAGCAGTTTATCGGGACTAGCGGCATTAGCCTACGAGCAGTACTTC
TRBV20-1	many	TRBJ2-7	TRBD2	CSARASGLYEQYF	TGCAGTGCTAGAGCTAGCGGGCTCTACGAGCAGTACTTC
TRBV20-1	few	TRBJ2-1	-	CSVPSGYSYSEQFF	TGCAGTGTCCCCAGCGGGTACTCCTACAGTGAGCAGTTCTTC
TRBV6-5	many	TRBJ2-7	TRBD1	CASSYSVDRGWNEQYF	TGTGCCAGCAGTTACTCGGTCGACAGGGGGTGGAACGAGCAGTACTTC
TRBV5-1	few	TRBJ2-7	-	CASSLVVGPKYEQYF	TGCGCCAGCAGCTTGGTAGTAGGTCCCAAATACGAGCAGTACTTC
TRBV29-1	many	TRBJ2-3	TRBD1	CTAGPDRGTDTQYF	TGCACCGCGGGACCTGACAGGGGTACAGATACGCAGTATTTT
TRBV6-2/TRBV6-3	many	TRBJ2-2	-	CASSYISAGELFF	TGTGCCAGCAGTTACATTTCTGCCGGGGAGCTGTTTTTT
TRBV7-6	many	TRBJ1-6	-	CASSLGQAYNSPLHF	TGTGCCAGCAGCTTAGGGCAGGCCTATAATTCACCCCTCCACTTT
TRBV3-1	many	TRBJ2-3	-	CASSQGVDLTDTQYF	TGTGCCAGCAGCCAAGGTGTGGACCTCACAGATACGCAGTATTTT
TRBV7-9	many	TRBJ2-1	-	CASSLGFGEQFF	TGTGCCAGCAGCTTAGGTTTCGGTGAGCAGTTCTTC